The entry below gives a single T cell receptor beta chain sequence along with its context. The protocol was immunoSEQ multiplex PCR, while the TCRdb copy is restricted to in-frame clones and leaves out a portion. The repertoire has roughly 79,000 clones, roughly nine tenths of them found once; the top ten carry roughly 0.4%. The data were obtained in a study of technical replicates of blood from a few donors. Germline V gene lookup returns CDR1 SGHDN and CDR2 FVKESK. The V end was cut by 6 bases, the J end by 6 bases, with 12 bases between. The CDR3 spans 13 residues. The sequence was collected from a human donor in good health. Some clones in this sample may be carry-over from other donors' samples. This chain links TRBV14 with TRBJ2-1, with D perhaps matching TRBD1 (5 bases). Sequenced input: T cells isolated from PBMCs. CDR3 loop: CASRIQGSNEQFF. CDR3 in DNA: TGTGCCAGCAGAATTCAGGGAAGCAATGAGCAGTTCTTC.